This TCR beta chain was sequenced for a study of cytomegalovirus exposure and HLA in healthy donors. V dropped 1 base and J dropped 4 bases, with 10 bases sitting between them. The CDR3 consists of 14 residues. Germline CDR1 and CDR2: MGHRA and YSYEKL. TCRdb keeps only in-frame clones here, not all; method: immunoSEQ multiplex PCR. This sample has tens of thousands of clones, with approximately 91% found just once. Findings and limits, study-wide: It was found in a later analysis that first-cohort TCR clusters tended to co-occur in the 90 to 150 validation repertoires. While the bulk of TCR sequences proved rare, some public TCRs turned up in many donors.

Comments on this clone: Its target is unknown.

The source is a man aged 25 to 40 in good health and CMV-seronegative. The sequenced material came from PBMCs. The chain is built from TRBV4-1 and TRBJ2-5, with D tentatively TRBD1 (6 bases). The CDR3 reads CASSQVTGLETQYF. Here the CDR3 DNA reads TGCGCCAGCAGCCAAGTTACAGGGTTAGAGACCCAGTACTTC.